The source of this TCR beta chain is a study of T cell changes during pregnancy in multiple sclerosis. This clone was recorded once. The CDR3 sequence is 14 residues long. Per the germline V gene, CDR1 is KGHSH and CDR2 is LQKENI. V gave up 2 bases and J gave up 0 bases, with 5 bases separating them. Repertoires were generated with immunoSEQ multiplex PCR, while TCRdb's copy carries only in-frame clones and drops some. Of about 40,000 clones in the sample, 92% were seen once. The V call is TRBV18, the J call TRBJ1-3; D gene uncertain. The sequences come from CD4+ T cells from peripheral blood mononuclear cells, collected before pregnancy. The clonotype was recovered from a female donor with multiple sclerosis, enrolled in a pregnancy study. CDR3 amino acids: CASSPANSGNTIYF. The CDR3, as DNA: TGTGCCAGCTCACCAGCGAACTCTGGAAACACCATATATTTT.